These T cell receptor beta chains were read from a single sample in a study of shared clonotypes between healthy human individuals. Assay: immunoSEQ multiplex PCR; the TCRdb copy retains only in-frame clones and omits some. The data show fewer than 550,000 clones, 60% to 80% seen once. The sequenced sample consisted of PBMCs. These receptors were collected from a woman aged 40 to 50 in good health. Some clones in this sample may be carry-over from other donors' samples. CDR3s include the opening cysteine and the closing phenylalanine or tryptophan. D genes are given only for firm matches. Size values are once, few and many counts, or a class for expanded clones, and some rows have none.

CDR3 | DNA | size | V | D | J
CASSYAGTGLYEQYF | TGTGCCAGCAGTTACGCGGGGACAGGACTATACGAGCAGTACTTC | many | TRBV6-5 | TRBD1 | TRBJ2-7
CAIWTGGFNQPQHF | TGTGCCATCTGGACAGGGGGTTTCAATCAGCCCCAGCATTTT | - | TRBV28 | TRBD1 | TRBJ1-5
CASSLAQGNQPQHF | TGTGCCAGCAGTTTAGCACAGGGGAATCAGCCCCAGCATTTT | - | TRBV27 | TRBD1 | TRBJ1-5
CARTPFSGYEQYF | TGTGCCAGGACCCCCTTTAGCGGCTACGAGCAGTACTTC | - | TRBV2 | - | TRBJ2-7
CASSPWALGGHNEQFF | TGTGCCAGTAGTCCCTGGGCCCTCGGAGGGCACAATGAGCAGTTCTTC | - | TRBV19 | - | TRBJ2-1
CASSAGSGSTDTQYF | TGTGCCAGCAGCGCCGGCAGCGGGAGTACAGATACGCAGTATTTT | - | TRBV9 | TRBD2 | TRBJ2-3
CASSQDRAGEGTGELFF | TGCGCCAGCAGCCAAGATCGAGCGGGAGAGGGAACCGGGGAGCTGTTTTTT | - | TRBV4-1 | TRBD2 | TRBJ2-2
CASRTGTGVRQPQHF | TGTGCCAGCCGAACCGGGACAGGGGTTCGTCAGCCCCAGCATTTT | - | TRBV6-1 | TRBD1 | TRBJ1-5
CASSLASTDTQYF | TGCGCCAGCAGCTTGGCCAGCACAGATACGCAGTATTTT | - | TRBV5-1 | - | TRBJ2-3
CASSQGAGGYEQYF | TGTGCCAGCAGCCAAGGGGCAGGAGGCTACGAGCAGTACTTC | - | TRBV4-2 | - | TRBJ2-7
CASSNRDRVSEQYF | TGTGCCAGCAGCAACCGGGACAGGGTTTCCGAGCAGTACTTC | - | TRBV11-2 | TRBD1 | TRBJ2-7
CASSPGQKNTEAFF | TGTGCCAGCAGCCCGGGACAGAAGAACACTGAAGCTTTCTTT | - | TRBV5-4 | TRBD1 | TRBJ1-1
CASRQGPVSNQPQHF | TGTGCCAGTAGGCAGGGACCTGTCAGCAATCAGCCCCAGCATTTT | - | TRBV19 | - | TRBJ1-5
CASSPLGSNQPQHF | TGTGCCAGCAGCCCCCTGGGCAGCAATCAGCCCCAGCATTTT | - | TRBV7-8 | - | TRBJ1-5
CASSPSMVAASTDTQYF | TGTGCCAGCTCACCATCGATGGTAGCGGCTAGCACAGATACGCAGTATTTT | - | TRBV18 | - | TRBJ2-3
CASSQPGRDYEQYF | TGCGCCAGCAGCCAACCAGGGAGGGACTACGAGCAGTACTTC | - | TRBV4-1 | TRBD2 | TRBJ2-7
CASSTTPGLAIGELFF | TGTGCCAGCAGTACCACACCCGGACTAGCGATCGGGGAGCTGTTTTTT | - | TRBV6-6 | TRBD2 | TRBJ2-2
CASSRGQYQETQYF | TGCGCCAGCAGCCGCGGGCAGTACCAAGAGACCCAGTACTTC | - | TRBV4-1 | - | TRBJ2-5
CASSVTGQGRSPLHF | TGTGCCAGCAGTGTAACCGGACAGGGGCGTTCACCCCTCCACTTT | - | TRBV6-5 | TRBD1 | TRBJ1-6
CAIRLAVERSYEQYF | TGTGCCATCAGACTAGCGGTAGAGCGCTCCTACGAGCAGTACTTC | - | TRBV10-3 | TRBD2 | TRBJ2-7
CASSLGTDYGYTF | TGCGCCAGCAGCTTGGGGACGGACTATGGCTACACCTTC | - | TRBV5-1 | - | TRBJ1-2
CASSETGKGQPQHF | TGCGCCAGCAGTGAGACAGGGAAGGGTCAGCCCCAGCATTTT | once | TRBV10-2 | - | TRBJ1-5
CASSLQGFSGNTIYF | TGTGCCAGCAGCTTGCAGGGCTTCTCTGGAAACACCATATATTTT | few | TRBV5-4 | - | TRBJ1-3
CASSLLAGGSNEQFF | TGTGCCAGCAGTCTGCTAGCGGGAGGCTCCAATGAGCAGTTCTTC | - | TRBV6-6 | TRBD2 | TRBJ2-1
CASSPRVSSGANVLTF | TGTGCCAGCTCACCTCGGGTGAGCTCTGGGGCCAACGTCCTGACTTTC | once | TRBV18 | - | TRBJ2-6
CASRTAYGYTF | TGTGCCAGTAGGACAGCCTATGGCTACACCTTC | few | TRBV28 | - | TRBJ1-2
CASGRGGSYNEQFF | TGCGCCAGCGGAAGGGGCGGCTCCTACAATGAGCAGTTCTTC | - | TRBV4-3 | - | TRBJ2-1
CASSKGQGSEPQHF | TGTGCCAGCAGTAAAGGACAGGGAAGTGAGCCCCAGCATTTT | - | TRBV2 | TRBD1 | TRBJ1-5
CASSLWEGGIYEQYF | TGTGCCAGCAGCTTATGGGAAGGGGGAATCTACGAGCAGTACTTC | - | TRBV7-9 | - | TRBJ2-7
CASSLQGADTQYF | TGTGCCAGCAGCTTACAGGGGGCAGATACGCAGTATTTT | few | TRBV7-3 | TRBD1 | TRBJ2-3
CASSLLGTYLSNQPQHF | TGTGCCAGCAGCTTACTAGGGACATATCTTAGCAATCAGCCCCAGCATTTT | - | TRBV7-2 | - | TRBJ1-5
CASRKYNEQFF | TGTGCCAGCAGGAAATACAATGAGCAGTTCTTC | - | TRBV6-6 | - | TRBJ2-1
CATSRPGYEQYF | TGTGCCACCAGCCGGCCCGGGTACGAGCAGTACTTC | - | TRBV15 | - | TRBJ2-7
CASSASGRVTGELFF | TGTGCCAGCAGTGCAAGCGGGAGGGTCACCGGGGAGCTGTTTTTT | - | TRBV6-1 | TRBD2 | TRBJ2-2
CASSLGLAGVYEQYF | TGTGCCAGCAGCTTAGGACTAGCGGGGGTCTACGAGCAGTACTTC | - | TRBV7-8 | TRBD2 | TRBJ2-7
CASNGGANTGELFF | TGTGCCAGCAACGGGGGAGCTAACACCGGGGAGCTGTTTTTT | - | TRBV7-6 | - | TRBJ2-2
CAWSYSREETQYF | TGTGCCTGGAGTTATAGTCGGGAAGAGACCCAGTACTTC | - | TRBV30 | - | TRBJ2-5
CASSPRTGDNEQFF | TGTGCCAGCTCACCACGGACAGGGGACAATGAGCAGTTCTTC | - | TRBV18 | TRBD1 | TRBJ2-1
CASSYSPVYGYTF | TGTGCCAGCAGTTACTCCCCAGTCTATGGCTACACCTTC | - | TRBV6-5 | - | TRBJ1-2
CASSEIGAYNEQFF | TGTGCCAGCAGTGAAATTGGGGCCTACAATGAGCAGTTCTTC | - | TRBV2 | - | TRBJ2-1
CASTSLGASDEQYF | TGTGCCAGCACCTCCCTGGGGGCGTCGGACGAGCAGTACTTC | few | TRBV2 | - | TRBJ2-7
CASSWGRINEQFF | TGCGCCAGCAGCTGGGGGCGGATCAATGAGCAGTTCTTC | - | TRBV5-1 | - | TRBJ2-1
CASSPLGAAYNEQFF | TGTGCCAGCAGCCCCCTCGGGGCAGCCTACAATGAGCAGTTCTTC | - | TRBV5-6 | - | TRBJ2-1
CASSEDSTKETQYF | TGTGCCAGCAGTGAGGATTCAACTAAGGAGACCCAGTACTTC | - | TRBV2 | - | TRBJ2-5
CASSISGVVTGELFF | TGTGCCAGTAGTATTTCGGGGGTGGTCACCGGGGAGCTGTTTTTT | - | TRBV19 | - | TRBJ2-2
CASSGRANTGELFF | TGTGCCAGCAGCGGGAGAGCTAACACCGGGGAGCTGTTTTTT | - | TRBV9 | - | TRBJ2-2
CASSRQPRRNEQFF | TGCGCCAGCAGCCGTCAGCCCCGACGGAATGAGCAGTTCTTC | - | TRBV4-3 | - | TRBJ2-1
CASSFDPSTDTQYF | TGTGCCAGCAGTTTCGACCCTAGCACAGATACGCAGTATTTT | - | TRBV28 | - | TRBJ2-3